This is a list of T cell receptor beta chains from one sample in a study of blood T cells in healthy people across ages. TCRdb passed the 5' RACE reads through MiXCR, listing each CDR3 protein once. The repertoire holds about a million distinct CDR3 sequences, with about two fifths as singletons. The sequenced material came from blood. These receptor sequences come from a man younger than 35 in good health. Both conserved end residues are part of each CDR3. The D gene is left open where the match is weak. A row's size may be missing; if present it is once, few, many or a size class.

>TRBV7-9|.|TRBJ1-5|.
CASSIQENRPQHF
TGTGCCAGCAGCATCCAGGAAAATCGGCCCCAGCATTTT
>TRBV10-3|TRBD2|TRBJ2-1|.
CAISESGLAVVGEQFF
TGTGCCATCAGTGAGTCAGGACTAGCGGTCGTTGGGGAGCAGTTCTTC
>TRBV27|.|TRBJ2-6|few
CASSPRSCSGANVLTF
TGTGCCAGCAGTCCTCGAAGTTGCTCTGGGGCCAACGTCCTGACTTTC
>TRBV7-2|.|TRBJ2-3|.
CASSSGGRSTDTQYF
TGTGCCAGCAGCTCTGGCGGTCGGAGCACAGATACGCAGTATTTT
>TRBV20-1|TRBD2|TRBJ2-7|few
CSARRISGAHEQYF
TGCAGTGCTAGAAGGATTAGCGGGGCCCACGAGCAGTACTTC
>TRBV24-1|.|TRBJ2-1|few
CATSVQDDEQFF
TGTGCCACCAGTGTCCAGGACGATGAGCAGTTCTTC
>TRBV5-5|TRBD1|TRBJ1-4|.
CASSPSGTGRTQLFF
TGTGCCAGCAGCCCCTCCGGGACAGGGAGGACTCAACTGTTTTTT
>TRBV9|.|TRBJ2-1|few
CASSVADHEQFF
TGTGCCAGCAGCGTAGCCGACCATGAGCAGTTCTTC
>TRBV11-3|.|TRBJ2-3|.
CASSGVGSSQYF
TGTGCCAGCAGCGGGGTGGGCTCCTCGCAGTATTTT
>TRBV5-6|.|TRBJ1-1|.
CASSLGREPDTEAFF
TGTGCCAGCAGCCTGGGTCGGGAACCGGACACTGAAGCTTTCTTT
>TRBV28|.|TRBJ2-4|few
CASSLSGSPGKPKNIQYF
TGTGCCAGCAGTTTATCGGGCAGCCCCGGGAAGCCCAAAAACATTCAGTACTTC
>TRBV20-1|TRBD2|TRBJ2-5|.
CSARGASGNEQYF
TGCAGTGCTAGAGGGGCTAGCGGAAATGAGCAGTACTTC
>TRBV12-3/TRBV12-4|TRBD1|TRBJ1-2|.
CASGRDSNYGYTF
TGTGCCAGCGGTCGGGACAGTAACTATGGCTACACCTTC
>TRBV29-1|.|TRBJ2-7|.
CSVDLVFDEQYF
TGCAGCGTTGACTTGGTATTCGACGAGCAGTACTTC
>TRBV12-3/TRBV12-4|TRBD1|TRBJ2-6|.
CASSLGTGIPGANVLTF
TGTGCCAGCAGTTTAGGGACAGGGATACCTGGGGCCAACGTCCTGACTTTC
>TRBV12-3/TRBV12-4|TRBD1|TRBJ2-7|.
CASRSSGQGNEQYF
TGTGCCAGCAGATCCTCGGGACAGGGCAACGAGCAGTACTTC
>TRBV4-3|.|TRBJ1-1|.
CASSQDPGQAAPNTEAFF
TGCGCCAGCAGCCAAGACCCAGGCCAGGCCGCCCCGAACACTGAAGCTTTCTTT